A single sample gave rise to the 24 T cell receptor beta chains below, sequenced in a study of shared clonotypes between healthy human individuals. Repertoires were generated with immunoSEQ multiplex PCR, while TCRdb's copy carries only in-frame clones and drops some. Counted here are around 2.3 million clones, approximately 96% occurring once; the ten biggest clones make up less than 0.15%. The sample was naive CD4+ T cells sorted from blood. Described subset: CD45RA+ positively selected. Receptor source: a man between 18 and 29 years old in good health.

The V gene is TRBV5-1, the J gene TRBJ1-1, with D uncertain. V lost 0 bases and J 5 bases, leaving 17 bases between the germline ends. Germline assignment: CDR1 SGHRS and CDR2 YFSETQ. CDR3 length: 16 amino acids. CDR3 nucleotides: TGCGCCAGCAGCTTGGGCCCGGGCTTAGAGGGAACTGAAGCTTTCTTT. It encodes CASSLGPGLEGTEAFF.

This chain links TRBV2 with TRBJ2-2; maybe TRBD1 (5 bases). The length of the CDR3 is 14 residues. V was trimmed by 4 bases and J by 4 bases, leaving 10 bases between them. The germline V gene has CDR1 SNHLY and CDR2 FYNNEI. This CDR3 is CASSGSQATGELFF. CDR3 bases: TGTGCCAGCAGTGGTTCACAGGCCACCGGGGAGCTGTTTTTT.

The V gene is TRBV5-1, the J gene TRBJ1-2, with TRBD1 identical over 7 bases. Germline CDR1 SGHRS, CDR2 YFSETQ. The CDR3 loop spans 13 amino acids. After removal of 3 bases from V and 4 bases from J, the junction contained 3 bases not matched to a gene. The CDR3 region has the DNA TGCGCCAGCAGCTGGGACAGTGGCTATGGCTACACCTTC. This codes for CASSWDSGYGYTF.

The CDR3 loop reads CASSRGSVTNTGELFF. The CDR3 bases are TGTGCCAGCAGCCGGGGTAGCGTAACGAACACCGGGGAGCTGTTTTTT. The V gene is TRBV5-6, the J gene TRBJ2-2, with a tentative D call TRBD2 (5 bases). Germline V lookup: CDR1 SGHDT, CDR2 YYEEEE. The ends were cut back, 4 bases at V and 0 bases at J, with 13 bases in the middle. The CDR3 runs 16 residues.

To note about this clone: Different DNA sequences within this sample yield the same CDR3. The chain has TRBV5-4 and TRBJ1-2; D remains unclear. This CDR3 is 13 amino acids long. Germline-derived CDR1 and CDR2 are SGHNT and YYREEE (reference sequence). V lost 3 bases, J lost 2 bases, and 8 bases lay in between. CDR3 sequence reads: CASSSAGNYGYTF. DNA of the CDR3: TGTGCCAGCAGCTCGGCGGGGAACTATGGCTACACCTTC. The variable domain in full, completed from reference TRBV5-4 and TRBJ1-2, reads ETGVTQSPTHLIKTRGQQVTLRCSSQSGHNTVSWYQQALGQGPQFIFQYYREEENGRGNFPPRFSGLQFPNYSSELNVNALELDDSALYLCASSSAGNYGYTFGSGTRLTVV.

The rearrangement joins TRBV5-1 to TRBJ2-3, with a tentative D call TRBD2 (6 bases). Germline-derived CDR1 and CDR2 are SGHRS and YFSETQ. The CDR3 runs 14 residues. V shed 9 bases and J shed 1 base, with 15 bases lying between them. The CDR3: CATNRGGGTDTQYF. CDR3 sequence (DNA): TGCGCCACCAATAGGGGCGGGGGCACAGATACGCAGTATTTT.

This chain connects TRBV7-9 to TRBJ2-6; D unresolved. The CDR3 is made up of 15 amino acids. V lost 0 bases, J lost 4 bases, and 7 bases lay in between. The germline V gene encodes CDR1 SEHNR and CDR2 FQNEAQ (reference sequence). The CDR3 loop is CASSLAGLGANVLTF. The CDR3 coding sequence is TGTGCCAGCAGCTTAGCAGGGCTCGGGGCCAACGTCCTGACTTTC.

This chain connects TRBV10-3 to TRBJ2-5; tentatively, D is TRBD2 (6 bases). This CDR3 is 13 amino acids long. Trimming took 10 bases from V and 2 from J, leaving 14 bases between them. Germline CDR1 is ENHRY and CDR2 is SYGVKD. CDR3: CATRRENQETQYF. CDR3 sequence (DNA): TGTGCCACCCGGAGGGAGAATCAAGAGACCCAGTACTTC.

As regards this clone: The sample has other DNA sequences that encode this CDR3 too. In nucleotides, the CDR3 is TGTGCCTGGAGCGGGCTAGCGGGAGTCAATGAGCAGTTCTTC. This translates into CAWSGLAGVNEQFF. The chain recombines TRBV30 with TRBJ2-1, with TRBD2 identical over 10 bases. The CDR3 covers 14 residues. J gave up 6 bases and V 3 bases, and 5 bases lay outside the gene matches. Germline V lookup: CDR1 GTSNPN, CDR2 SVGIG (reference sequence). Variable domain in full (rest from reference TRBV30 and TRBJ2-1): SQTIHQWPATLVQPVGSPLSLECTVEGTSNPNLYWYRQAAGRGLQLLFYSVGIGQISSEVPQNLSASRPQDRQFILSSKKLLLSDSGFYLCAWSGLAGVNEQFFGPGTRLTVL.

The V call is TRBV6-1, the J call TRBJ1-1; D call uncertain. The CDR3 spans 11 residues. Germline values: CDR1 MNHNS, CDR2 SASEGT. The V end lost 3 bases, the J end lost 10 bases, and 9 bases lay between the germline ends. The CDR3 nucleotides are TGTGCCAGCAGTGAGGTAACGGGAGCTTTCTTT. It translates to CASSEVTGAFF.

This chain connects TRBV7-2 to TRBJ2-2; 12 bases match TRBD2. Trimming at V came to 1 base and at J to 6 bases, leaving 3 bases not matched to a gene. CDR3 length: 16 residues. Germline CDR1 SGHTA, CDR2 FQGNSA. CDR3 sequence reads: CASSLEPSGRAGELFF. DNA for the CDR3: TGTGCCAGCAGCTTAGAGCCTAGCGGGAGGGCCGGGGAGCTGTTTTTT.

The rearrangement uses TRBV6-5 and TRBJ1-5; 8 nucleotides agree with TRBD1. Germline V gene sequence: CDR1 MNHEY, CDR2 SVGAGI. The CDR3 loop spans 15 amino acids. V lost 6 bases, J lost 3 bases, and 7 bases stayed unmatched. As DNA, the CDR3 is TGTGCCAGCAGAGACACAGGGGGACCCAATCAGCCCCAGCATTTT. Amino acid sequence: CASRDTGGPNQPQHF.

The gene calls are TRBV9 and TRBJ2-1, with a possible D match to TRBD2 (5 bases). The V end lost 0 bases, the J end lost 0 bases, and 10 bases lay between the germline ends. This CDR3 is built from 16 residues. Germline CDR1 SGDLS, CDR2 YYNGEE. The CDR3 reads CASSVDVGSSYNEQFF. The CDR3 region has the DNA TGTGCCAGCAGCGTAGATGTGGGGAGCTCCTACAATGAGCAGTTCTTC.

The V and J genes are TRBV10-2 and TRBJ2-7, with D unclear. The V end lost 11 bases, the J end lost 2 bases, and 16 bases lay between the germline ends. This CDR3 is built from 13 residues. CDR1 and CDR2 from the germline V gene are WSHSY and SAAADI. CDR3 sequence (DNA): TGCGCCTCTCAGACCCAACCCGCCTACGAGCAGTACTTC. It yields the protein CASQTQPAYEQYF.

J is TRBJ2-7 and V is TRBV19; possible D gene TRBD2, 6 bases. The V end was cut by 4 bases, the J end by 2 bases, with 12 bases between. CDR1 and CDR2 from the germline V gene are LNHDA and SQIVND (reference sequence). The CDR3 sequence is 14 residues long. Here the CDR3 reads CASSTRGEAYEQYF. For the CDR3, the DNA is TGTGCCAGTAGTACCCGTGGGGAGGCCTACGAGCAGTACTTC.

V is TRBV7-3 and J is TRBJ2-1; 8 bases map to TRBD1. Germline CDR1 reads SGHTA; CDR2 reads FQGTGA. V lost 4 bases, J lost 2 bases, and 4 bases stayed unmatched. The CDR3 is 15 amino acids. The CDR3 region has the DNA TGTGCCAGCAGCTCTAGGACAGGGACCTACAATGAGCAGTTCTTC. Amino acid sequence: CASSSRTGTYNEQFF.

The rearrangement joins TRBV18 to TRBJ1-1; tentatively, D is TRBD1 (6 bases). Trimming took off 2 bases at V and 12 bases at J, with 22 bases between the two ends. CDR3 length: 15 residues. Germline CDR1 is KGHSH and CDR2 is LQKENI. In DNA, the CDR3 is TGTGCCAGCTCACCAGGGGCAGGGGTCTACGAAGTACCTTTCTTT. Its translation: CASSPGAGVYEVPFF.

The gene calls are TRBV4-2 and TRBJ1-2, with 10 nucleotides matching TRBD1. Germline CDR1 is LGHNA and CDR2 is YNFKEQ. The CDR3 extends over 17 amino acids. The trim removed 0 bases at V and 6 bases at J, leaving 10 bases unmatched. In DNA, the CDR3 is TGTGCCAGCAGCCAAGATTGGGCTCGGGACAGGGGCCATGGCTACACCTTC. Its protein is CASSQDWARDRGHGYTF.

The chain uses TRBV5-1 and TRBJ2-3, with unresolved D. This CDR3 spans 16 amino acids. V dropped 4 bases and J dropped 0 bases, with 15 bases sitting between them. The germline gives CDR1 SGHRS, CDR2 YFSETQ. CDR3 DNA sequence: TGCGCCAGCAGCCCCGACCCAGACCTTAGCACAGATACGCAGTATTTT. It codes for CASSPDPDLSTDTQYF.

The chain recombines TRBV7-8 with TRBJ2-7; tentative D call: TRBD1 (7 bases). The V and J ends lost 1 base and 1 base respectively, with 20 bases between them. CDR3 size: 18 residues. From germline, CDR1 is SGHVS and CDR2 FQNEAQ. CDR3 loop: CASSLESAGGLGSYEQYF. The CDR3 region has the DNA TGTGCCAGCAGCTTAGAATCGGCAGGGGGACTTGGGTCCTACGAGCAGTACTTC.

This clone was seen more than once but under ten times. The chain carries TRBV6-5 and TRBJ2-1, with 8 bases matching TRBD1. The CDR3 is 14 residues long. Germline V lookup: CDR1 MNHEY, CDR2 SVGAGI. With 6 bases clipped from V and 9 bases from J, the junction kept 10 bases outside the gene matches. CDR3 bases: TGTGCCAGCAGGGCTCAGACAGGGGCAGGTGAGCAGTTCTTC. It encodes CASRAQTGAGEQFF.

Details on this clone: This sample includes further DNA sequences coding for the same CDR3. The rearrangement links TRBV28 to TRBJ2-3, with a weak D call TRBD2 (7 bases). Germline V gene sequence: CDR1 MDHEN, CDR2 SYDVKM. The ends were cut back, 7 bases at V and 1 base at J, with 24 bases in the middle. The CDR3 is made up of 18 amino acids. In nucleotides, the CDR3 is TGTGCCAGCATGTTTTGGACTAGTGGGGGGGCCGGCACAGATACGCAGTATTTT. Its translation is CASMFWTSGGAGTDTQYF.

The chain carries TRBV25-1 and TRBJ2-3, with 8 positions matching TRBD2. Germline V CDR1 and CDR2: MGHDK, SYGVNS. The ends lost 4 bases at V and 1 base at J; junction bases unmatched: 4. CDR3 length: 15 amino acids. This CDR3 is CASSAGGPGTDTQYF. The CDR3 DNA follows: TGTGCCAGCAGTGCGGGGGGGCCGGGCACAGATACGCAGTATTTT.

This sequence joins TRBV29-1 and TRBJ2-3; D may be TRBD2 (6 bases). Between the trimmed V and J ends, which lost 7 bases and 2 bases, there was a span of 13 bases. This CDR3 has 13 residues. Germline CDR1 and CDR2: SQVTM and ANQGSEA. The CDR3 loop is CSAGSGATDTQYF. CDR3 bases: TGCAGCGCAGGTAGCGGAGCCACAGATACGCAGTATTTT.